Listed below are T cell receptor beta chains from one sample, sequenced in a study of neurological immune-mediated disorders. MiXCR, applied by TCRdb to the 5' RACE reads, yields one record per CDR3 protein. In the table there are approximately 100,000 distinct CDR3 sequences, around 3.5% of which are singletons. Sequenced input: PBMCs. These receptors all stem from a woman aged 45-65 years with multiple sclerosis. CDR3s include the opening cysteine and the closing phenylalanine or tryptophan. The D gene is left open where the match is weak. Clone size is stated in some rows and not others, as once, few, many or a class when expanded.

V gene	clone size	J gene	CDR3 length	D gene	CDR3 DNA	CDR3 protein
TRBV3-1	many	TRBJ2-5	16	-	TGTGCCAGCAGCCAAGAAGCCAGGGGAGGGCAAGAGACCCAGTACTTC	CASSQEARGGQETQYF
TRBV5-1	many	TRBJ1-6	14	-	TGCGCCAGCAGCTTGGATGGGGGGAGGACACCCCTCCACTTT	CASSLDGGRTPLHF
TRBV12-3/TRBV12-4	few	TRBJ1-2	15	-	TGTGCCAGCAGTTCTAGGGGGGCGAGTAACTATGGCTACACCTTC	CASSSRGASNYGYTF
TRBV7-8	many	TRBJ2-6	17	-	TGTGCCAGCAGCTTCCCCAAGACAGGCGTAGGTGCCAACGTCCTGACTTTC	CASSFPKTGVGANVLTF
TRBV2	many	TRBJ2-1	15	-	TGTGCCAGCAGGCCCGATCTAGCGTCGGTGAGTGAGCAGTTCTTC	CASRPDLASVSEQFF
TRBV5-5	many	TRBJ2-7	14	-	TGTGCCAGCAGCTTTGGGGGGCCCACCTACGAGCAGTACTTC	CASSFGGPTYEQYF
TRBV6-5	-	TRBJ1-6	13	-	TGTGCCAGCAGTTCCCCCGGGAATTCACCCCTCCACTTT	CASSSPGNSPLHF
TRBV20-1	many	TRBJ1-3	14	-	TGCAGTGCTAGAAAGACATCGTCTGGAAACACCATATATTTT	CSARKTSSGNTIYF
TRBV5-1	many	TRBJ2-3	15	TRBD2	TGCGCCAGCAGCTTGGTGTGGACTAGCGGGAAAACGCAGTATTTT	CASSLVWTSGKTQYF
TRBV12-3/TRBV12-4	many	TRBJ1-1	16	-	TGTGCCAGCAGTTCATCCTCAGGGGTGGGGTACACTGAAGCTTTCTTT	CASSSSSGVGYTEAFF
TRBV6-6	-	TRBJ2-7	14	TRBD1	TGTGCCAGCAGACTTACAGGGGGATCCGGGGAGCAGTACTTC	CASRLTGGSGEQYF
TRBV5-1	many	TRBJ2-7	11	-	TGCGCCAGCAGCTTGGTGGGGATTCAGTACTTC	CASSLVGIQYF
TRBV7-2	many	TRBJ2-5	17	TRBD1	TGTGCCAGCAGCTTAGCCGGGACAGGGCTCCCGCAAGAGACCCAGTACTTC	CASSLAGTGLPQETQYF
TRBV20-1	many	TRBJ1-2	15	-	TGCAGTGCTATAGACAGCCGCAAAACTAACTATGGCTACACCTTC	CSAIDSRKTNYGYTF
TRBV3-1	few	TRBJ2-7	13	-	TGTGCCAGCAGCCAAGGGACAAACTACGAGCAGTACTTC	CASSQGTNYEQYF
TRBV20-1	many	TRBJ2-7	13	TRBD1	TGCAGTGCTAGTGGGACAGGGACCTACGAGCAGTACTTC	CSASGTGTYEQYF
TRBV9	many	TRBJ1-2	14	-	TGTGCCAGCAGCGGCCTGTCAGGGCTGGGAGGCTACACCTTC	CASSGLSGLGGYTF
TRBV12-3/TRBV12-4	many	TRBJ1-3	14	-	TGTGCCAGCAGTTTTTATGGCTCTGGAAACACCATATATTTT	CASSFYGSGNTIYF
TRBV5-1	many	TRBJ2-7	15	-	TGCGCCAGCAGCTTCCGGGACGGCGGATTATACGAGCAGTACTTC	CASSFRDGGLYEQYF
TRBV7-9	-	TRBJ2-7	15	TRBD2	TGTGCCAGCAGCCGGACTAGCGGGGTCTCCTACGAGCAGTACTTC	CASSRTSGVSYEQYF
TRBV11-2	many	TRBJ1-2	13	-	TGTGCCAGCAGGAGGGGCTCGGAGTATGGCTACACCTTC	CASRRGSEYGYTF
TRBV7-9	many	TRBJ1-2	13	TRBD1	TGTGCCAGCAGCGTACAGGGGGCGCGCGGCTACACCTTC	CASSVQGARGYTF
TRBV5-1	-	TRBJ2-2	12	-	TGCGCCAGCAGCCTGGACGCCGGGGAGCTGTTTTTT	CASSLDAGELFF